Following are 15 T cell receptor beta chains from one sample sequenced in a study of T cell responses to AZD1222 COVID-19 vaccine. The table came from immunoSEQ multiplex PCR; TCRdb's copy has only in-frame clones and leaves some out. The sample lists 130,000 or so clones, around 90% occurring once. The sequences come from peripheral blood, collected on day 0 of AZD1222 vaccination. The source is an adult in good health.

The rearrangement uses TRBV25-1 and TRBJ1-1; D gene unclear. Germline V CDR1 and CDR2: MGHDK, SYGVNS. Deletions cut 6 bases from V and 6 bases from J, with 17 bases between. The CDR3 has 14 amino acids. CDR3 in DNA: TGTGCCAGCAGCCCACGAGCCGCCAGCTCTGAAGCTTTCTTT. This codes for CASSPRAASSEAFF.

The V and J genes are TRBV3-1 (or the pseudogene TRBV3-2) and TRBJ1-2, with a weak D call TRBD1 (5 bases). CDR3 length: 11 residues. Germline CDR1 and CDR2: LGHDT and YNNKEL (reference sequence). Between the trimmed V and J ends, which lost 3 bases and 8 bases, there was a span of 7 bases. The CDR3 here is CASSQGGGYTF. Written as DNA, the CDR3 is TGTGCCAGCAGCCAGGGGGGAGGCTACACCTTC.

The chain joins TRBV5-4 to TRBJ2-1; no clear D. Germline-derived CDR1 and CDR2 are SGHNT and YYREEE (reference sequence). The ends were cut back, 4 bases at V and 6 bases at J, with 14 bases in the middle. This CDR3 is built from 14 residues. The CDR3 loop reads CASSDLRPSNEQFF. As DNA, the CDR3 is TGTGCCAGCAGCGACTTGCGGCCTTCCAATGAGCAGTTCTTC.

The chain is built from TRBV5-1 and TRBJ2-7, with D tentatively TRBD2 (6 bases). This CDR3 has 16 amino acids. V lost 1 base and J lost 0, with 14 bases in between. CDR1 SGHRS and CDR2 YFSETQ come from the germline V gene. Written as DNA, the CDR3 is TGCGCCAGCAGCTTGTCAATCGGGGGTTCCTCCTACGAGCAGTACTTC. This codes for CASSLSIGGSSYEQYF. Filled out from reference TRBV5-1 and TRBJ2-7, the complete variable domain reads KAGVTQTPRYLIKTRGQQVTLSCSPISGHRSVSWYQQTPGQGLQFLFEYFSETQRNKGNFPGRFSGRQFSNSRSEMNVSTLELGDSALYLCASSLSIGGSSYEQYFGPGTRLTVT.

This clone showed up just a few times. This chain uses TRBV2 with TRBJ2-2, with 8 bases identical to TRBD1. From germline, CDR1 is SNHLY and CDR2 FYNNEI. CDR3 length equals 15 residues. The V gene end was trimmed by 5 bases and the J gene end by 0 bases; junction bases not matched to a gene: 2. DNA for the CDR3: TGTGCCAGCAGTCAGGACAGGGCGAACACCGGGGAGCTGTTTTTT. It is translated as CASSQDRANTGELFF.

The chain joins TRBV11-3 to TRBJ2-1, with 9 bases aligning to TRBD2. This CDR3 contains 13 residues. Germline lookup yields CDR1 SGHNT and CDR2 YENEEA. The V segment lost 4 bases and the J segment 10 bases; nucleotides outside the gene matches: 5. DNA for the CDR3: TGTGCCAGCAGCTCTAGCGGGGCTAAAGAGCAGTTCTTC. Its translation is CASSSSGAKEQFF.

The CDR3 DNA reads TGTGCCAGCTCGGGACAGGGGCCCTACGAGCAGTACTTC. Residues: CASSGQGPYEQYF. J is TRBJ2-7 and V is TRBV18; 10 bases fit TRBD1. The trim removed 6 bases at V and 2 bases at J, leaving 1 base unmatched. Germline lookup yields CDR1 KGHSH and CDR2 LQKENI. The CDR3 is made up of 13 amino acids. The whole variable domain, filled in from reference TRBV18 and TRBJ2-7, reads NAGVMQNPRHLVRRRGQEARLRCSPMKGHSHVYWYRQLPEEGLKFMVYLQKENIIDESGMPKERFSAEFPKEGPSILRIQQVVRGDSAAYFCASSGQGPYEQYFGPGTRLTVT.

The CDR3 sequence: CASSTTPYSNQPQHF. The CDR3 DNA reads as TGTGCCAGTAGTACGACCCCCTATAGCAATCAGCCCCAGCATTTT. This chain joins TRBV19 and TRBJ1-5; no definite D call. Germline V gene lookup returns CDR1 LNHDA and CDR2 SQIVND (reference sequence). This CDR3 spans 15 amino acids. The germline V and J ends were trimmed by 4 bases and 0 bases, with 10 bases remaining between them.

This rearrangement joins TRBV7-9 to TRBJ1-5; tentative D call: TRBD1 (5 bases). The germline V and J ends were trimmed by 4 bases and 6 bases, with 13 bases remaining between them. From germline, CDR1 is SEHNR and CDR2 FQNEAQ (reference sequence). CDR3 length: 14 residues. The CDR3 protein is CASSSLGQGQPQHF. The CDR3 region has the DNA TGTGCCAGCAGCTCCCTGGGGCAGGGTCAGCCCCAGCATTTT.

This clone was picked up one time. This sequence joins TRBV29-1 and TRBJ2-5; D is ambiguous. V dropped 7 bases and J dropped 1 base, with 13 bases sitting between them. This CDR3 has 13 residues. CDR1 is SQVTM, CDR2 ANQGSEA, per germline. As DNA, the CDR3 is TGCAGCGCCCGAGCTACTGTCCAAGAGACCCAGTACTTC. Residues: CSARATVQETQYF.

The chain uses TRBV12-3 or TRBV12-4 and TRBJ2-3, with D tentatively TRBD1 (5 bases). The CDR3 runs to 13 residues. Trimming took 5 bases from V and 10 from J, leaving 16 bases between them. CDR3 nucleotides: TGTGCCAGCAGTCGGTTACAGGAACCCGCGCAGTATTTT. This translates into CASSRLQEPAQYF.

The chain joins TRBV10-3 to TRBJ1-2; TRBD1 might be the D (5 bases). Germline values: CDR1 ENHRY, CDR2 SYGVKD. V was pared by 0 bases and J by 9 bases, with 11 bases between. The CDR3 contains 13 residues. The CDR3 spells CAISESGRESYTF. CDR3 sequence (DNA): TGTGCCATCAGTGAGTCAGGCAGGGAGAGCTACACCTTC.

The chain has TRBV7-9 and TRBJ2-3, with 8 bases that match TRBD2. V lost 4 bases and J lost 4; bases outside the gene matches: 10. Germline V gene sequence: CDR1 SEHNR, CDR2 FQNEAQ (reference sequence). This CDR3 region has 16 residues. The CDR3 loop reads CASSSLSGGGSDTQYF. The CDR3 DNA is TGTGCCAGCAGCTCCCTCTCCGGGGGGGGGTCAGATACGCAGTATTTT. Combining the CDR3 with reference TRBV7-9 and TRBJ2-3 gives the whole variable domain DTGVSQNPRHKITKRGQNVTFRCDPISEHNRLYWYRQTLGQGPEFLTYFQNEAQLEKSRLLSDRFSAERPKGSFSTLEIQRTEQGDSAMYLCASSSLSGGGSDTQYFGPGTRLTVL.

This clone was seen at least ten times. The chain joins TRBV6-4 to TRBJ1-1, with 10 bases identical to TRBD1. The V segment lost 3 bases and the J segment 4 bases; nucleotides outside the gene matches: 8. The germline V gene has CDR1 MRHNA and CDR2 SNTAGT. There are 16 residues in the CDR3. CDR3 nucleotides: TGTGCCAGCAGTGAGCATCCGGGACAGGGGTCCACTGAAGCTTTCTTT. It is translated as CASSEHPGQGSTEAFF.

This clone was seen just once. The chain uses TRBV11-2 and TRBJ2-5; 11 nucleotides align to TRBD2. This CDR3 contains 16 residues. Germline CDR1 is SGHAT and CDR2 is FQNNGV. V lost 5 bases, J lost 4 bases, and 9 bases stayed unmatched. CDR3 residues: CASSPLAGGSRETQYF. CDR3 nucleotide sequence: TGTGCCAGCAGCCCGCTAGCGGGGGGTAGTAGAGAGACCCAGTACTTC.